The 5 T cell receptor beta chains below come from one sample, sequenced in a study of CD8+ T cells in alopecia areata. Reverse transcribed after extraction, RNA yielded cDNA as the sequencing template. Only in-frame clones appear in the TCRdb table, and some are missing; sequencing was by immunoSEQ multiplex PCR. Here the sample spans 130,000 or so clones, roughly 55% being singletons. Treatment described: oral pan-JAK inhibitor, 5-10 mg twice daily. The sample consisted of CD4+ T cells sorted from blood, taken at week 4, from a patient treated with tofacitinib. The receptors shown here come from a human donor with alopecia areata.

This clone has just a few counts. V is TRBV29-1 and J is TRBJ2-5; the D gene is possibly TRBD2 (5 bases). Germline loops: CDR1 SQVTM, CDR2 ANQGSEA. V was cut by 7 bases and J by 4 bases, with 13 bases left in between. The CDR3 contains 12 residues. The chain's CDR3 is CSGGKVAETQYF. For the CDR3, the DNA is TGCAGCGGAGGGAAAGTGGCAGAGACCCAGTACTTC. Full variable domain (missing parts from reference TRBV29-1 and TRBJ2-5): SAVISQKPSRDICQRGTSLTIQCQVDSQVTMMFWYRQQPGQSLTLIATANQGSEATYESGFVIDKFPISRPNLTFSTLTVSNMSPEDSSIYLCSGGKVAETQYFGPGTRLLVL.

This rearrangement joins TRBV28 to TRBJ1-1; no firm D call. Per the germline V gene, CDR1 is MDHEN and CDR2 is SYDVKM. Trimming took 2 bases from V and 1 from J, leaving 5 bases between them. The CDR3 has 13 amino acids. This CDR3 is CASSLMANTEAFF. In DNA, the CDR3 is TGTGCCAGCAGTTTAATGGCGAACACTGAAGCTTTCTTT.

The genes are TRBV4-3 and TRBJ1-2; D is ambiguous. This CDR3 is 15 amino acids long. Germline V gives CDR1 LGHNA, CDR2 YSLEER. The V and J ends lost 4 bases and 2 bases respectively, with 14 bases between them. The CDR3: CASSPTGSTNYGYTF. Here the CDR3 DNA reads TGCGCCAGCAGCCCAACGGGGTCTACAAACTATGGCTACACCTTC.

This clone was counted between two and nine times. The chain combines TRBV10-3 with TRBJ2-1; the D is unclear. The germline CDR1 and CDR2 sequences are ENHRY and SYGVKD. Trimming shortened V by 3 bases and J by 5 bases, and 8 bases separated the two germline ends. CDR3 length equals 13 residues. CDR3 in amino acids: CAISESRDNEQFF. The CDR3 bases are TGTGCCATCAGTGAAAGTCGAGACAATGAGCAGTTCTTC.

The chain carries TRBV5-5 and TRBJ1-2; weak D call: TRBD1 (5 bases). Germline CDR1 SGHKS, CDR2 YYEKEE (reference sequence). The CDR3 contains 15 residues. Trimming cost V 4 bases and J 3 bases, with 16 bases left between them. The CDR3 nucleotides are TGTGCCAGCAGCCAACAGGCCGGCGGCTACTATGGCTACACCTTC. As protein: CASSQQAGGYYGYTF.